This entry lists 18 T cell receptor beta chains sequenced from one sample in a study of blood T cells in healthy people across ages. Together with a sample-barcoded 5' primer, a J-beta primer mix was included in a second PCR lasting about 7 to 11 cycles. TCRdb analysed the 5' RACE reads with MiXCR anew, one entry per CDR3 protein. The table shows some 1.6 million distinct CDR3 sequences, with roughly 30% occurring only once. The sample consisted of blood. The receptors here all came from a woman aged 25 to 45 in good health.

This clonotype was found a few times. J is TRBJ2-3 and V is TRBV7-8; the D call may be TRBD1 or TRBD2 (5 bases each). V lost 5 bases and J lost 5, with 11 bases in between. The germline CDR1 and CDR2 sequences are SGHVS and FQNEAQ. CDR3 length: 13 residues. CDR3 region: CASSRDLGDTQYF. The CDR3 nucleotides are TGTGCCAGCAGCAGGGACCTGGGAGATACGCAGTATTTT.

This clonotype has only a few counts. The CDR3 region has the DNA TGTGCCAGCAGGACCGGGGTTGATTCTGGGGCCAACGTCCTGACTTTC. Residues: CASRTGVDSGANVLTF. This sequence joins TRBV27 and TRBJ2-6; TRBD2 might be the D (5 bases). V was pared by 6 bases and J by 1 base, with 13 bases between. Germline V gives CDR1 MNHEY, CDR2 SMNVEV (reference sequence). The CDR3 totals 16 residues.

The chain links TRBV5-6 to TRBJ2-1, with TRBD1 as a possible D gene (5 bases). Germline V gene data show CDR1 as SGHDT and CDR2 as YYEEEE. This CDR3 is 17 amino acids long. Trimming removed 4 bases from V and 5 bases from J, with 22 bases in between. The CDR3: CASSSRVQGWVHNEQFF. CDR3 sequence (DNA): TGTGCCAGCAGCAGTAGGGTCCAGGGATGGGTACACAATGAGCAGTTCTTC.

The gene calls are TRBV20-1 and TRBJ2-2, with TRBD1 identical over 7 bases. Trimming cost V 3 bases and J 5 bases; bases outside gene matches: 6. This CDR3 comprises 14 residues. Germline CDR1 is DFQATT and CDR2 is SNEGSKA (reference sequence). CDR3 in amino acids: CSASVQGRTGELFF. The DNA for the CDR3 is TGCAGTGCTAGTGTACAGGGGCGGACCGGGGAGCTGTTTTTT.

This clonotype was observed a few times. V is TRBV6-1 and J is TRBJ1-2; 8 bases are shared with TRBD1. The junction had 8 bases not matched to a gene; V was cut back by 6 bases and J by 8 bases. The CDR3 length is 13 residues. The V gene's germline CDR1 is MNHNS and CDR2 SASEGT. This CDR3 is CASRDQGARGYTF. The CDR3 nucleotides are TGTGCCAGCAGGGACCAGGGGGCACGAGGCTACACCTTC.

The gene calls are TRBV5-1 and TRBJ1-2, with a possible D match to TRBD1 (5 bases). Germline values: CDR1 SGHRS, CDR2 YFSETQ. The V and J ends lost 1 base and 10 bases respectively, with 14 bases between them. The CDR3 totals 13 residues. CDR3 sequence reads: CASSLRQGGAYTF. The CDR3 nucleotides are TGCGCCAGCAGCTTGAGGCAGGGAGGTGCCTACACCTTC.

The chain has TRBV10-3 and TRBJ2-5, with 10 positions matching TRBD2. The ends lost 2 bases at V and 5 bases at J; junction bases unmatched: 5. This CDR3 is 15 amino acids long. Germline V gene data show CDR1 as ENHRY and CDR2 as SYGVKD. The CDR3 loop is CAISEEAGGRETQYF. The CDR3 DNA sequence: TGTGCCATCAGTGAGGAAGCGGGGGGGCGGGAGACCCAGTACTTC.

V and J are TRBV20-1 and TRBJ2-3; no reliable D call. The CDR3 is made up of 12 amino acids. Germline CDR1 reads DFQATT; CDR2 reads SNEGSKA (reference sequence). Deletions cut 1 base from V and 6 bases from J, with 8 bases between. The CDR3 DNA is TGCAGTGCTAGAGTCGGGTCGGATACGCAGTATTTT. This translates into CSARVGSDTQYF.

V and J are TRBV5-4 and TRBJ1-2; D gene ambiguous. CDR1 and CDR2 from the germline V gene are SGHNT and YYREEE (reference sequence). The CDR3 sequence is 15 residues long. Trimming stripped 4 bases from V and 5 bases from J, with 18 bases between. CDR3 amino acids: CASSPVTQDAYGYTF. CDR3 sequence (DNA): TGTGCCAGCAGCCCCGTAACTCAGGACGCTTATGGCTACACCTTC.

The chain is built from TRBV27 and TRBJ2-1, with D possibly TRBD2 on 5 matching bases. The CDR3 runs 16 residues. The germline V gene encodes CDR1 MNHEY and CDR2 SMNVEV (reference sequence). Trimming left V 2 bases short and J 2 bases short, with 13 bases between. The CDR3 coding sequence is TGTGCCAGCAGTTTAGAGGGCGCTTCCCCCTACAATGAGCAGTTCTTC. Translating it yields CASSLEGASPYNEQFF.

This chain connects TRBV6-2 or TRBV6-3 to TRBJ2-3; TRBD2 aligns across 9 bases. The CDR3 has 15 residues. J was trimmed by 4 bases and V by 7 bases; bases with no gene match: 9. Per the germline V gene, CDR1 is MNHEY and CDR2 is SVGEGT. The DNA for the CDR3 is TGTGCCAGCACCCAAGCGGGGGGTTGGTCAGATACGCAGTATTTT. Residues: CASTQAGGWSDTQYF.

This clonotype was seen repeatedly, ten times or more. V gene TRBV9 combines with J gene TRBJ2-7; tentative D call: TRBD1 (6 bases). CDR3 size: 14 residues. Trimming took 3 bases from V and 0 from J, leaving 10 bases between them. CDR1 is SGDLS and CDR2 is YYNGEE in the germline V gene. CDR3 loop: CASSATGFSYEQYF. CDR3 nucleotides: TGTGCCAGCAGCGCGACAGGCTTCTCCTACGAGCAGTACTTC.

The J gene is TRBJ2-2, the V gene TRBV20-1; 12 positions match TRBD2. J lost 4 bases, V lost 6 bases, and 9 bases had no gene match. Germline V gene sequence: CDR1 DFQATT, CDR2 SNEGSKA (reference sequence). This CDR3 has 16 residues. In nucleotides, the CDR3 is TGCAGTGCCAGGATTCCTAGCGGGGGGGCCACCGGGGAGCTGTTTTTT. Amino acids: CSARIPSGGATGELFF.

This clonotype was found many times. The chain has TRBV29-1 and TRBJ2-3, with 8 nucleotides matching TRBD1. Per germline, CDR1 SQVTM and CDR2 ANQGSEA. The CDR3 has 13 residues. With 7 bases clipped from V and 0 bases from J, the junction kept 3 bases outside the gene matches. Here the CDR3 reads CSGRQGSTDTQYF. Written as DNA, the CDR3 is TGCAGCGGAAGACAGGGGAGCACAGATACGCAGTATTTT.

This chain connects TRBV7-2 to TRBJ2-6; D call uncertain. The CDR3 sequence is 14 residues long. CDR1 SGHTA and CDR2 FQGNSA come from the germline V gene. V gave up 2 bases and J gave up 2 bases, with 4 bases separating them. The CDR3 DNA follows: TGTGCCAGCAGCTTATATCCTGGGGCCAACGTCCTGACTTTC. It is translated as CASSLYPGANVLTF.

This clonotype was seen more than once but under ten times. V is TRBV2 and J is TRBJ2-5; 9 bases are shared with TRBD2. The DNA end favors TRBJ2-7, so the J call may be wrong. The CDR3 runs 14 residues. Germline-derived CDR1 and CDR2 are SNHLY and FYNNEI. CDR3 nucleotide sequence: TGTGCCAGCAGTGCTGGGCGGGGGGGCCGCGAGCAGTACTTC. Amino acid sequence: CASSAGRGGREQYF.

The chain links TRBV4-1 to TRBJ2-5, with 7 positions matching TRBD2. V shed 1 base and J 3 bases; nucleotides not matched to a gene: 2. The CDR3 extends over 14 amino acids. Per germline, CDR1 MGHRA and CDR2 YSYEKL. The CDR3 here is CASSQASGKETQYF. CDR3 nucleotides: TGCGCCAGCAGCCAAGCTAGCGGAAAAGAGACCCAGTACTTC.

A few counts support this clonotype. The V and J genes are TRBV30 and TRBJ1-1; D not resolved. Germline-derived CDR1 and CDR2 are GTSNPN and SVGIG (reference sequence). V lost 4 bases and J lost 0, with 15 bases in between. The CDR3 runs to 15 residues. The CDR3 region has the DNA TGTGCCTGGACGCGGGTGGCGAGCATGAACACTGAAGCTTTCTTT. It specifies CAWTRVASMNTEAFF.